The subject of this entry is one TCR beta chain. The antigen is undetermined. This entry comes from a study of graft-versus-host responses after intestinal transplantation. Study-wide context: Recipients received multivisceral, liver-intestinal, or isolated intestinal transplants. General study findings and limits: Recipient-marrow GvH clones were detected, some having first appeared in ileum or blood.

In germline, CDR1 is LGHNA, CDR2 YSLEER. The CDR3 extends over 16 amino acids. Deletions cut 1 base from V and 3 bases from J, with 13 bases between. Here immunoSEQ multiplex PCR was the method, and the copy in TCRdb shows in-frame clones only, minus some. This table has approximately 60,000 clones, 85% to 95% appearing once. The material sequenced was unstimulated CD8+ T cells sorted from spleen or lymph node cells, taken before transplant. This sequence joins TRBV4-3 and TRBJ2-4, with D possibly TRBD2 on 5 matching bases. The TCR was taken from a human donor who was the organ donor for an intestinal transplant. The CDR3 DNA is TGCGCCAGCAGCCAAGTTATTGGGGAGCTCAAAAACATTCAGTACTTC. Protein sequence: CASSQVIGELKNIQYF.